A single sample is the source of the 10 T cell receptor beta chains below, sequenced in a study of shared clonotypes between healthy human individuals (TCRdb year 2020). Library creation used the immunoSEQ multiplex PCR assay. TCRdb retrieved this table from immuneACCESS and kept in-frame rearrangements only. Not all clones are present; in checked studies, unresolved V genes account for under half, and no reason is known for the remainder. For this sample the table gives about 2.1 million clones, of which 85% to 95% were detected only once. The biggest ten clones account for more than 1.5% of the sample. CD8 naive samples were CD45RO-negative cells positively selected for CCR7, giving a CD45RA+CCR7+ population that excluded TemRA cells. The sequenced sample consisted of naive CD8+ T cells from PBMCs. The cell subset or site label corresponds to: CD45RA+CCR7+. All receptors derive from a man in his late teens or twenties in good health. Some clones in this sample may be carry-over from other donors' samples.

The chain joins TRBV10-3 to TRBJ2-7; TRBD1 matches 10 bases. V lost 2 bases to trimming and J lost 1 base; unmatched junction nucleotides: 8. Germline V gives CDR1 ENHRY, CDR2 SYGVKD. The CDR3 extends over 17 amino acids. The CDR3 DNA follows: TGTGCCATCAGTGAGGCTACCCGGGACAGGGGTTCCTACGAGCAGTACTTC. Protein sequence: CAISEATRDRGSYEQYF.

As concerns this clone: Other DNA sequences in this specimen translate into the identical CDR3. The CDR3 sequence is CASSLGRANEQFF. The CDR3 DNA follows: TGCGCCAGCAGCTTGGGCAGGGCCAATGAGCAGTTCTTC. The V call is TRBV5-1, the J call TRBJ2-1, with a tentative D call TRBD1 (5 bases). Germline lookup yields CDR1 SGHRS and CDR2 YFSETQ. Trimming removed 0 bases at V and 6 bases at J, with 7 bases between. The CDR3 is 13 amino acids.

To note about this clone: In the same sample, other DNA sequences code for this CDR3. This rearrangement joins TRBV7-9 to TRBJ1-5; D is unclear. CDR3 length: 12 amino acids. The germline CDR1 and CDR2 sequences are SEHNR and FQNEAQ (reference sequence). Trimming pared 1 base from V and 10 bases from J, leaving 8 bases between. CDR3 DNA sequence: TGTGCCAGCAGCTTAGGTGGATCACCCCAGCATTTT. Its protein product is CASSLGGSPQHF.

This chain links TRBV5-4 with TRBJ2-2; 8 nucleotides agree with TRBD1. The ends lost 6 bases at V and 4 bases at J; junction bases unmatched: 11. The CDR3 length is 16 residues. The germline gives CDR1 SGHNT, CDR2 YYREEE (reference sequence). The CDR3 nucleotides read TGTGCCAGCACCCATTTAACAGGGGGAACCACCGGGGAGCTGTTTTTT. It translates to CASTHLTGGTTGELFF.

This CDR3 reads CASSSGGPLLYEQYF. The CDR3 coding sequence is TGTGCCAGCAGCTCCGGGGGTCCGCTCCTCTACGAGCAGTACTTC. The chain combines TRBV7-2 with TRBJ2-7; D perhaps matches TRBD2 (6 bases). Trimming stripped 4 bases from V and 3 bases from J, with 16 bases between. Germline lookup yields CDR1 SGHTA and CDR2 FQGNSA. The CDR3 runs 15 residues.

The V call is TRBV6-1, the J call TRBJ1-4; D gene uncertain. CDR3 size: 13 residues. Per germline, CDR1 MNHNS and CDR2 SASEGT. V lost 0 bases to trimming and J lost 7 bases, with 6 bases between them. DNA of the CDR3: TGTGCCAGCAGTGAAGCCAGGCCTGAAAAACTGTTTTTT. It codes for CASSEARPEKLFF.

The chain carries TRBV27 and TRBJ1-4; D gene ambiguous. Trimming took off 4 bases at V and 8 bases at J, with 14 bases between the two ends. CDR1 is MNHEY and CDR2 is SMNVEV in the germline V gene (reference sequence). The CDR3 is 14 amino acids. The CDR3 protein is CASSWRSAEEKLFF. As DNA, the CDR3 is TGTGCCAGCAGTTGGAGGAGCGCTGAGGAAAAACTGTTTTTT.

The rearrangement links TRBV27 to TRBJ1-1; no reliable D call. This CDR3 spans 14 amino acids. CDR1 and CDR2 from the germline V gene are MNHEY and SMNVEV (reference sequence). Trimming took off 8 bases at V and 0 bases at J, with 13 bases between the two ends. The CDR3 loop is CASWRRSLNTEAFF. The CDR3 bases are TGTGCCAGCTGGAGAAGGAGTCTGAACACTGAAGCTTTCTTT.

The rearrangement links TRBV2 to TRBJ2-1, with 11 nucleotides matching TRBD2. The trim removed 8 bases at V and 7 bases at J, leaving 13 bases unmatched. The CDR3 has 16 amino acids. Per the germline V gene, CDR1 is SNHLY and CDR2 is FYNNEI. The CDR3 here is CASLRTTSGNKNEQFF. The DNA of the CDR3 is TGTGCCAGCCTCCGTACGACTAGCGGGAATAAGAATGAGCAGTTCTTC.

The chain recombines TRBV29-1 with TRBJ1-1; 7 bases map to TRBD1. The germline V gene encodes CDR1 SQVTM and CDR2 ANQGSEA. CDR3 length equals 11 residues. V gave up 5 bases and J gave up 8 bases; unmatched junction bases: 5. CDR3 nucleotide sequence: TGCAGCGTTCGGGACAGATCAGAAGCTTTCTTT. Residues: CSVRDRSEAFF.